This is a list of T cell receptor beta chains from one sample in a study of blood T cell repertoires in COVID-19. Here immunoSEQ multiplex PCR was the method, and the copy in TCRdb shows in-frame clones only, minus some. The data show some 260,000 clones, with 82% seen just once and roughly 3% held by the top ten. The sequenced sample was peripheral blood. The receptors shown here come from a young woman with acute or convalescent COVID-19. Both conserved end residues are part of each CDR3. Each record gives: clone size, V gene, D gene, J gene, CDR3 protein, CDR3 DNA. The D gene is left open where the match is weak. Clone size is shown for a subset of rows, as once, few, many or a class of expanded clone.

>-|TRBV18|-|TRBJ1-1
CASSPPFSGGNPYTEAFF
TGTGCCAGCTCACCACCATTTTCCGGGGGTAACCCGTACACTGAAGCTTTCTTT
>-|TRBV19|-|TRBJ1-1
CASSISEVRTEAFF
TGTGCCAGTAGTATAAGTGAGGTGCGCACTGAAGCTTTCTTT
>-|TRBV29-1|TRBD1|TRBJ2-7
CSVESRDRSYEQYF
TGCAGCGTGGAGTCCCGGGACAGGTCCTACGAGCAGTACTTC
>-|TRBV7-2|-|TRBJ2-1
CASSFYSGTEQFF
TGTGCCAGCAGCTTTTATAGCGGAACAGAGCAGTTCTTC
>few|TRBV5-4|-|TRBJ2-7
CASSPSSSSFHEQYF
TGTGCCAGCAGTCCATCTTCGTCTAGCTTCCACGAGCAGTACTTC
>few|TRBV7-2|TRBD2|TRBJ2-7
CASSLSGGAGIGEQYF
TGTGCCAGCAGCTTATCCGGGGGAGCGGGAATAGGCGAGCAGTACTTC
>-|TRBV5-1|-|TRBJ1-1
CASSLTEIITEAFF
TGCGCCAGCAGCTTAACAGAAATAATCACTGAAGCTTTCTTT
>-|TRBV11-3|TRBD2|TRBJ2-1
CASSLGTSGSSEQFF
TGTGCCAGCAGCTTAGGGACTAGCGGGAGTAGTGAGCAGTTCTTC
>-|TRBV18|TRBD1|TRBJ2-7
CASHTGTGFYEQYF
TGTGCCAGCCATACCGGGACAGGGTTTTACGAGCAGTACTTC
>-|TRBV27|-|TRBJ2-7
CASSLRQNSYEQYF
TGTGCCAGCAGTTTACGACAAAACTCCTACGAGCAGTACTTC
>many|TRBV28|-|TRBJ1-1
CASSFWGEWAEAFF
TGTGCCAGCAGTTTTTGGGGCGAGTGGGCTGAAGCTTTCTTT
>-|TRBV19|TRBD1|TRBJ2-5
CASSIAQGKETQYF
TGTGCCAGTAGTATAGCACAGGGGAAGGAGACCCAGTACTTC
>-|TRBV2|TRBD2|TRBJ2-5
CASNTGLASQETQYF
TGTGCCAGCAACACGGGACTAGCGAGCCAAGAGACCCAGTACTTC
>-|TRBV11-2|TRBD1|TRBJ2-7
CASSPGQGWVYEQYF
TGTGCCAGCAGCCCCGGACAGGGGTGGGTCTACGAGCAGTACTTC
>-|TRBV6-5|TRBD1|TRBJ1-2
CASRREYRGNYGYTF
TGTGCCAGCAGGCGAGAATACAGGGGGAACTATGGCTACACCTTC
>-|TRBV4-1|TRBD2|TRBJ2-1
CASSPGKRGDNEQFF
TGCGCCAGCAGCCCAGGGAAGCGGGGGGACAATGAGCAGTTCTTC
>-|TRBV29-1|-|TRBJ2-1
CSVVSDVSYNEQFF
TGCAGCGTTGTGTCTGATGTCAGCTACAATGAGCAGTTCTTC
>-|TRBV10-3|-|TRBJ2-2
CAISDPTRTGELFF
TGTGCCATCAGTGACCCTACTAGAACCGGGGAGCTGTTTTTT
>-|TRBV30|-|TRBJ1-2
CAWSPLGGGLGYTF
TGTGCCTGGAGTCCCCTGGGGGGGGGTCTTGGCTACACCTTC
>-|TRBV7-9|TRBD2|TRBJ2-1
CASSLGGIAGVYNEQFF
TGTGCCAGCAGCTTGGGGGGAATAGCGGGAGTCTACAATGAGCAGTTCTTC
>-|TRBV5-1|-|TRBJ1-4
CASSLGVPGQEKLFF
TGCGCCAGCAGCCTAGGCGTCCCTGGACAAGAAAAACTGTTTTTT
>-|TRBV29-1|TRBD1|TRBJ1-4
CSVAQGAGEKLFF
TGCAGCGTTGCACAGGGGGCTGGGGAAAAACTGTTTTTT
>-|TRBV19|-|TRBJ1-1
CASRRGGTEAFF
TGTGCCAGTAGAAGGGGGGGGACTGAAGCTTTCTTT
>-|TRBV9|-|TRBJ2-7
CASSVGALISYEQYF
TGTGCCAGCAGCGTAGGGGCTCTGATCTCCTACGAGCAGTACTTC
>once|TRBV5-1|TRBD2|TRBJ2-3
CASSLRNLAGGIDTQYF
TGCGCCAGCAGCCTACGTAACCTCGCGGGAGGGATAGATACGCAGTATTTT
>-|TRBV28|-|TRBJ1-5
CASEAGYNQPQHF
TGTGCCAGCGAGGCGGGCTACAATCAGCCCCAGCATTTT
>-|TRBV9|TRBD1|TRBJ2-2
CASSGRQGAGELFF
TGTGCCAGCAGCGGACGACAGGGAGCCGGGGAGCTGTTTTTT
>-|TRBV2|-|TRBJ1-1
CASSDQGLNTEAFF
TGTGCCAGCAGTGACCAGGGTTTGAACACTGAAGCTTTCTTT
>-|TRBV4-3|-|TRBJ2-7
CASSQEYRDSYEQYF
TGCGCCAGCAGCCAAGAGTACAGGGACTCCTACGAGCAGTACTTC
>-|TRBV13|-|TRBJ2-1
CASSLGQGNEQFF
TGTGCCAGCAGCTTAGGACAGGGCAATGAGCAGTTCTTC
>-|TRBV5-1|-|TRBJ1-5
CASSVGTQVNQPQHF
TGCGCCAGCAGCGTCGGGACACAAGTAAATCAGCCCCAGCATTTT
>-|TRBV9|TRBD1|TRBJ2-1
CASSPHLRDSYNEQFF
TGTGCCAGCAGCCCTCATCTCCGGGACAGCTACAATGAGCAGTTCTTC
>-|TRBV9|TRBD2|TRBJ2-3
CASGLAGSVDTQYF
TGTGCCAGCGGTCTAGCGGGAAGTGTCGATACGCAGTATTTT
>-|TRBV3-1/TRBV3-2|TRBD1|TRBJ1-4
CASSQESRGVRTTKLFF
TGTGCCAGCAGCCAAGAGAGCAGGGGGGTTCGGACTACAAAACTGTTTTTT
>-|TRBV7-8|TRBD2|TRBJ2-1
CASSVTSGRTNEQFF
TGTGCCAGCAGCGTTACTAGCGGGAGAACCAATGAGCAGTTCTTC
>-|TRBV24-1|-|TRBJ2-5
CATSDPRTSQETQYF
TGTGCCACCAGTGACCCCCGAACTTCACAAGAGACCCAGTACTTC
>-|TRBV3-1/TRBV3-2|TRBD2|TRBJ2-7
CASSRGTSGSSYEQYF
TGTGCCAGCAGCCGGGGGACTAGCGGGAGTTCCTACGAGCAGTACTTC
>-|TRBV3-1/TRBV3-2|-|TRBJ1-6
CASSQDRGNSPLHF
TGTGCCAGCAGCCAAGACAGGGGAAATTCACCCCTCCACTTT